Detailed here is one T cell receptor (beta chain). This entry is derived from a study of blood T cell repertoires in COVID-19. Before they entered the study, exposed participants had met a COVID-19 case within 2 weeks. The CDR3 is made up of 18 amino acids. J was trimmed by 8 bases and V by 5 bases; bases with no gene match: 20. Germline values: CDR1 MNHEY, CDR2 SVGEGT. Source study methods: Quantification of nucleated cells was approximated via reference gene primer amplification. The data were produced by immunoSEQ multiplex PCR, yet TCRdb's version contains in-frame clones alone and is incomplete. V and J calls and clone size are as listed in that table; D and trimming were resolved from the DNA. The table records some 190,000 clones, approximately 80% of them present only once.

The sample taken for sequencing was PBMCs or T cells enriched from blood (not recorded which). The chain joins TRBV6-2 or TRBV6-3 to TRBJ1-3; 8 nucleotides match TRBD1. The TCR sequence derives from a man between 60 and 75 years old who had been exposed to COVID-19. This chain's CDR3 is CASSPTTGTGIRGDTIYF. CDR3 DNA sequence: TGTGCCAGCAGTCCGACGACCGGGACAGGCATACGAGGGGACACCATATATTTT.